These 9 T cell receptor beta chains originate from one sample sequenced in a study of blood T cells in healthy people across ages. Primed by a sample-barcoded 5' primer and a J-beta primer mix, a second PCR proceeded for 7 to 11 cycles. MiXCR, run by TCRdb on the 5' RACE reads, gives a single entry per CDR3 protein. The sample lists some 1.5 million distinct CDR3 sequences, about 28% occurring once. Material: blood. The receptors stem from a woman aged 30 to 39 in good health.

This clonotype was found once. Here the CDR3 DNA reads TGTGCCAGCAGTGCGGACAGCGGGGAGAACACCGGGGAGCTGTTTTTT. As protein: CASSADSGENTGELFF. The chain links TRBV2 to TRBJ2-2; D is perhaps TRBD2 (7 bases). Germline V CDR1 and CDR2: SNHLY, FYNNEI. V lost 4 bases and J lost 1, with 13 bases in between. The CDR3 is 16 residues long. The whole variable domain, remainder taken from reference TRBV2 and TRBJ2-2, is EPEVTQTPSHQVTQMGQEVILRCVPISNHLYFYWYRQILGQKVEFLVSFYNNEISEKSEIFDDQFSVERPDGSNFTLKIRSTKLEDSAMYFCASSADSGENTGELFFGEGSRLTVL.

There are many counts of this clonotype. V and J are TRBV20-1 and TRBJ2-7, with 13 bases fitting TRBD2. Germline values: CDR1 DFQATT, CDR2 SNEGSKA (reference sequence). The CDR3 runs to 14 residues. V lost 5 bases to trimming and J lost 3 bases; unmatched junction nucleotides: 4. This CDR3 reads CSAPRLAGGYEQYF. The DNA of the CDR3 is TGCAGTGCTCCAAGACTAGCGGGGGGCTACGAGCAGTACTTC.

Only one count was recorded for this clonotype. This chain uses TRBV7-9 with TRBJ2-3, with TRBD1 identical over 10 bases. CDR1 SEHNR and CDR2 FQNEAQ come from the germline V gene (reference sequence). J gave up 4 bases and V 5 bases, and 18 bases lay outside the gene matches. This CDR3 spans 19 amino acids. The CDR3 DNA reads as TGTGCCAGCAGCCTTGGGTCCGGGACAGGGGTCTCGCCCTCAGATACGCAGTATTTT. Protein sequence: CASSLGSGTGVSPSDTQYF.

In this sample, this clonotype turned up many times. At one of its ends the junction is not consistent with the germline gene, which may arise from a read error. The rearrangement links TRBV5-1 to TRBJ2-7, with 7 bases fitting TRBD1. There are 14 residues in the CDR3. Germline V gene data show CDR1 as SGHRS and CDR2 as YFSETQ. Written as DNA, the CDR3 is TGTGCCAGCAGTCGACAGGGTTTACCCTACGAGCAGTACTTC. Residues: CASSRQGLPYEQYF.

In its sample, this clonotype was seen a few times. This chain links TRBV27 with TRBJ2-7; 8 bases are a match to TRBD1. Losses at the gene ends were 5 bases for V and 5 bases for J; bases not matched to a gene: 8. This CDR3 contains 14 residues. Germline lookup yields CDR1 MNHEY and CDR2 SMNVEV (reference sequence). The CDR3: CASSPGTGFHEQYF. In DNA form, the CDR3 reads TGTGCCAGCAGTCCCGGGACAGGTTTCCACGAGCAGTACTTC.

In its sample, this clonotype was seen many times. This chain uses TRBV27 with TRBJ2-7; a weak D match, TRBD2 (5 bases). The CDR3 length is 12 residues. The V gene's germline CDR1 is MNHEY and CDR2 SMNVEV (reference sequence). V lost 4 bases, J lost 8 bases, and 12 bases lay in between. This CDR3 is CASSSRWEKQYF. As DNA, the CDR3 is TGTGCCAGCAGTTCGAGGTGGGAGAAGCAGTACTTC.

The chain joins TRBV5-1 to TRBJ1-2; unclear D gene. V dropped 0 bases and J dropped 4 bases, with 10 bases sitting between them. Germline V gives CDR1 SGHRS, CDR2 YFSETQ. This CDR3 has 14 amino acids. In nucleotides, the CDR3 is TGCGCCAGCAGCTTGGGGAAGGCGGGCTATGGCTACACCTTC. Its protein product is CASSLGKAGYGYTF.

This clonotype was detected only a few times. The chain links TRBV7-9 to TRBJ1-1; TRBD1 matches at 7 bases. The CDR3 runs to 15 residues. Germline-derived CDR1 and CDR2 are SEHNR and FQNEAQ (reference sequence). Trimming took 2 bases from V and 1 from J; bases not matched to a gene: 4. The CDR3 region is CASSLTGVRNTEAFF. The CDR3 nucleotides read TGTGCCAGCAGCTTAACAGGGGTACGGAACACTGAAGCTTTCTTT.

This clonotype was detected a few times. The V call is TRBV7-9, the J call TRBJ1-1; a weak D match, TRBD1 (6 bases). Germline loops: CDR1 SEHNR, CDR2 FQNEAQ (reference sequence). Deletions cut 5 bases from V and 0 bases from J, with 10 bases between. The CDR3 runs to 14 residues. The CDR3 DNA is TGTGCCAGCAGCAAACAGGGATTGAACACTGAAGCTTTCTTT. It codes for CASSKQGLNTEAFF.